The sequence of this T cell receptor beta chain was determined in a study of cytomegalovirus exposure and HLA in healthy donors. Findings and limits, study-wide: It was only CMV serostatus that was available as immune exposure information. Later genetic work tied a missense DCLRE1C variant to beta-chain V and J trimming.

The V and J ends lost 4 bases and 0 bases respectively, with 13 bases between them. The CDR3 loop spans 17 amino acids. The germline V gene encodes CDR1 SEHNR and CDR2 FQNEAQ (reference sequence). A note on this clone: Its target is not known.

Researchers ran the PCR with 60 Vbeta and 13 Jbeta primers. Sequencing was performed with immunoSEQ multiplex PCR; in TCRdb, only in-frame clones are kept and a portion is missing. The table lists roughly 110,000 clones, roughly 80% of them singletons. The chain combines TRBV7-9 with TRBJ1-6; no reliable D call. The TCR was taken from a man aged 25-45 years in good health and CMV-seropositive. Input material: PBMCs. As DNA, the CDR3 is TGTGCCAGCAGCTCCGGGTACAAAAGCTCCTATAATTCACCCCTCCACTTT. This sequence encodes CASSSGYKSSYNSPLHF.